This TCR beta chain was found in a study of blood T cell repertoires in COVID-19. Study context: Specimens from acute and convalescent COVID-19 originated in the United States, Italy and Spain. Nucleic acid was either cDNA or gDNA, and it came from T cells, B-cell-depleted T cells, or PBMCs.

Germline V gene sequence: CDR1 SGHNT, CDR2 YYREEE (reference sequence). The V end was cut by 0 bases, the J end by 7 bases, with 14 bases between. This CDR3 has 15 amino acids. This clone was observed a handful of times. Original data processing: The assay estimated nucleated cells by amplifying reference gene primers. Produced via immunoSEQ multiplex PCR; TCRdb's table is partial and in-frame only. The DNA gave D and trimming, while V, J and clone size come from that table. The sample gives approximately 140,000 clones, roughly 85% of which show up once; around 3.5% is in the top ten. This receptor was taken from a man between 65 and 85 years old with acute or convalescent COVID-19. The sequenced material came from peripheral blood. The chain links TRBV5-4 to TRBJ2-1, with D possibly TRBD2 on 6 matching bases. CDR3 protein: CASSLGGIKRNEQFF. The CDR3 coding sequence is TGTGCCAGCAGCTTGGGCGGGATTAAGAGGAATGAGCAGTTCTTC.